What follows are 16 T cell receptor beta chains derived from one specimen sequenced in a study of identifying expanded T cells in peripheral blood. Using immunoSEQ multiplex PCR, the repertoire was profiled, and TCRdb retains in-frame clones only, with some absent. The sample lists some 130,000 clones; about 88% were seen once. Sequencing was performed on blood. These receptors came from a person aged 18 to 75 in good health.

Only one count was recorded for this clone. The chain couples TRBV20-1 to TRBJ2-5; D gene ambiguous. Germline assignment: CDR1 DFQATT and CDR2 SNEGSKA (reference sequence). V was cut by 2 bases and J by 6 bases, with 7 bases left in between. The CDR3 has 11 amino acids. CDR3 amino acids: CSARPSKTQYF. The CDR3 nucleotides read TGCAGTGCTAGACCGTCGAAGACCCAGTACTTC.

This chain connects TRBV19 to TRBJ1-3; D not resolved. Between the trimmed V and J ends, which lost 4 bases and 0 bases, there was a span of 7 bases. Looked up from germline, CDR1 is LNHDA and CDR2 is SQIVND (reference sequence). This CDR3 contains 14 residues. CDR3 sequence: CASSNRISGNTIYF. The DNA for the CDR3 is TGTGCCAGTAGTAATCGGATCTCTGGAAACACCATATATTTT.

V is TRBV28 and J is TRBJ1-1; a weak D match, TRBD1 (6 bases). Germline values: CDR1 MDHEN, CDR2 SYDVKM. V was cut by 4 bases and J by 1 base, with 13 bases left in between. CDR3 length: 15 amino acids. The CDR3 spells CASSSPRGGNTEAFF. CDR3 nucleotides: TGTGCCAGCAGTTCTCCCAGGGGCGGGAACACTGAAGCTTTCTTT.

The chain uses TRBV9 and TRBJ1-1; D is perhaps TRBD1 (6 bases). V was pared by 3 bases and J by 0 bases, with 9 bases between. This CDR3 spans 14 amino acids. Germline V gene sequence: CDR1 SGDLS, CDR2 YYNGEE. The CDR3 here is CASSAGHLNTEAFF. CDR3 in DNA: TGTGCCAGCAGCGCGGGACACTTGAACACTGAAGCTTTCTTT.

J is TRBJ1-5 and V is TRBV20-1; no clear D gene. CDR3 size: 10 residues. CDR1 and CDR2 (germline): DFQATT, SNEGSKA (reference sequence). V was pared by 6 bases and J by 6 bases, with 6 bases between. The CDR3 sequence: CSADGQPQHF. The DNA for the CDR3 is TGCAGTGCCGACGGTCAGCCCCAGCATTTT.

In this sample, this clone turned up once. The chain employs TRBV6-1 and TRBJ2-5, with TRBD2 matching 8 bases. Germline-derived CDR1 and CDR2 are MNHNS and SASEGT. The CDR3 consists of 15 residues. V gave up 2 bases and J gave up 3 bases; unmatched junction bases: 5. The DNA for the CDR3 is TGTGCCAGCAGTGAATCACTAGCGGACAAAGAGACCCAGTACTTC. Amino acid sequence: CASSESLADKETQYF.

This clone was detected only once. The rearrangement uses TRBV10-3 and TRBJ2-7; the D call may be TRBD1 or TRBD2 (5 bases each). Germline CDR1 ENHRY, CDR2 SYGVKD. The CDR3 is 11 residues long. V lost 4 bases and J 6 bases, leaving 7 bases between the germline ends. The CDR3 loop reads CAISAGLEQYF. The CDR3 DNA reads as TGTGCCATCAGTGCGGGGCTCGAGCAGTACTTC.

The chain recombines TRBV13 with TRBJ1-2; 10 positions agree with TRBD1. J was trimmed by 5 bases and V by 5 bases; bases with no gene match: 14. CDR1 is PRHDT, CDR2 FYEKMQ, per germline (reference sequence). The CDR3 contains 17 residues. This CDR3 reads CASSKRKTGGELYGYTF. The CDR3 DNA sequence: TGTGCCAGCAGCAAACGAAAGACAGGGGGCGAGTTGTATGGCTACACCTTC.

The chain uses TRBV10-3 and TRBJ1-1; D unresolved. V lost 6 bases and J 5 bases, leaving 7 bases between the germline ends. The CDR3 spans 11 residues. Per germline, CDR1 ENHRY and CDR2 SYGVKD. The CDR3 sequence is CAIRSRTEAFF. Written as DNA, the CDR3 is TGTGCCATCAGGTCACGGACTGAAGCTTTCTTT.

This chain uses TRBV28 with TRBJ2-1; 8 positions agree with TRBD2. CDR3 size: 17 residues. CDR1 is MDHEN and CDR2 is SYDVKM in the germline V gene. Unmatched junction bases numbered 15, after V lost 8 bases and J lost 3 bases. The CDR3 region is CASGGALSGTIYNEQFF. CDR3 bases: TGTGCCAGCGGTGGAGCGCTTAGCGGGACTATCTACAATGAGCAGTTCTTC.

The CDR3 loop reads CASSYRGRGSSYNEQFF. In nucleotides, the CDR3 is TGTGCCAGCAGCTACCGGGGGCGGGGCTCCTCCTACAATGAGCAGTTCTTC. The rearrangement links TRBV7-2 to TRBJ2-1; D is tentatively TRBD1 or TRBD2 (6 bases each). The CDR3 is made up of 17 amino acids. V lost 4 bases and J 0 bases, leaving 16 bases between the germline ends. The V gene's germline CDR1 is SGHTA and CDR2 FQGNSA.

This chain links TRBV27 with TRBJ2-2; 8 positions agree with TRBD1. The CDR3 is 16 amino acids. The J segment lost 3 bases and the V segment lost 1 base, leaving 4 bases of the junction unmatched. The germline CDR1 and CDR2 sequences are MNHEY and SMNVEV (reference sequence). The CDR3 sequence: CASSLFSGGDTGELFF. Written as DNA, the CDR3 is TGTGCCAGCAGTTTATTTTCAGGGGGCGACACCGGGGAGCTGTTTTTT.

This chain connects TRBV7-9 to TRBJ2-7, with TRBD2 matching over 8 bases. CDR1 and CDR2 (germline): SEHNR, FQNEAQ (reference sequence). The trim removed 5 bases at V and 9 bases at J, leaving 3 bases unmatched. The CDR3 loop spans 11 amino acids. CDR3 sequence (DNA): TGTGCCAGCAGCCAGGGACTAGGGCAGTACTTC. Translating gives CASSQGLGQYF.

The CDR3: CAWSSVRTDTQYF. The CDR3 DNA reads as TGTGCCTGGAGTTCAGTCCGCACAGATACGCAGTATTTT. V gene TRBV30 combines with J gene TRBJ2-3, with no clear D. The CDR3 runs 13 residues. Germline CDR1 GTSNPN, CDR2 SVGIG (reference sequence). Trimming removed 2 bases at V and 1 base at J, with 7 bases between.

This clone was detected a few times. CDR3 DNA sequence: TGCGCCAGCAGTGAGGGGATGCAAGAGACCCAGTACTTC. Translating gives CASSEGMQETQYF. This chain connects TRBV10-1 to TRBJ2-5; D call uncertain. The CDR3 runs 13 residues. CDR1 is WNHNN and CDR2 is SYGVQD in the germline V gene (reference sequence). Trimming removed 2 bases at V and 2 bases at J, with 6 bases between.

This clone came up a few times. The J gene is TRBJ2-1, the V gene TRBV6-4; the match to TRBD1 covers 8 bases. This CDR3 spans 12 amino acids. Germline V gene lookup returns CDR1 MRHNA and CDR2 SNTAGT. V was pared by 4 bases and J by 7 bases, with 0 bases of the junction left unmatched. Here the CDR3 DNA reads TGTGCCAGCAGTGGGACAGGGAATGAGCAGTTCTTC. Protein sequence: CASSGTGNEQFF.